This T cell receptor beta chain was sequenced for a study of post-analysis software for immune sequencing data. Built from TCR beta cDNA, the libraries had unique molecular identifiers in them. TCRdb used MiXCR to reprocess the PCR reads, holding one entry per CDR3 protein. The profile shows 740,000 or so distinct CDR3 sequences, under 70% of them singletons. Broader study findings: By F measure, samples from a shared preparation batch strongly co-clustered.

A note on this clonotype: What it recognizes is unknown.

Sequencing used blood. The receptor's source is a girl aged 10 to 17 with multiple sclerosis.

CDR3 residues: CASSVLQGNFYEQYF. The CDR3 bases are TGTGCCAGCAGTGTCCTACAGGGTAATTTCTACGAGCAGTACTTC. The chain carries TRBV12-3 or TRBV12-4 and TRBJ2-7; weak D call: TRBD1 (6 bases). This CDR3 has 15 residues. The V and J ends lost 5 bases and 3 bases respectively, with 17 bases between them.